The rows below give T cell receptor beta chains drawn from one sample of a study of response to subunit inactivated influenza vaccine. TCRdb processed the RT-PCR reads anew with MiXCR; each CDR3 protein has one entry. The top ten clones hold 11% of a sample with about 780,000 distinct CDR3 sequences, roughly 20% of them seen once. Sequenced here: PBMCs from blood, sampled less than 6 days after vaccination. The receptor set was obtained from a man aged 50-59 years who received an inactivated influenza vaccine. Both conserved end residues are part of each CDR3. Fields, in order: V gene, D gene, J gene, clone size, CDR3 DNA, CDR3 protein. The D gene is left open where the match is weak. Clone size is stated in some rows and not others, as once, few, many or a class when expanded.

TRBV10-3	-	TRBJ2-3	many	TGTGCCATCAGTGAGTCGTGGCCGGCCGACATCGGAGATACGCAGTATTTT	CAISESWPADIGDTQYF
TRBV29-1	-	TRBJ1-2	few	TGCAGCGTTCCAGCTTTAACTAACTATGGCTACACCTTC	CSVPALTNYGYTF
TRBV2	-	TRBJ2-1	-	TGTGCCAGCACCGAGGGTAGGATGGTCTCTCAGTTCTTC	CASTEGRMVSQFF
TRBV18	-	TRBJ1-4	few	TGTGCCAGCTCACCCGGACCGGAGAAACTGTTTTTT	CASSPGPEKLFF
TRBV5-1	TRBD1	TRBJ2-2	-	TGCGCCAGCAGCTACGCGACAGGGGCCACCGGGGAGCTGTTTTTT	CASSYATGATGELFF
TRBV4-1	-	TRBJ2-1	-	TGCGCCAGCAGCCAAGTTCGGAAGGGTAATGAGCAGTTCTTC	CASSQVRKGNEQFF
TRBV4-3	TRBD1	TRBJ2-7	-	TGCGCCAGCAGCCAGACTACCCTACCGGGACAGGACTCCTACGAGCAGTACTTC	CASSQTTLPGQDSYEQYF
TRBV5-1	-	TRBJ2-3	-	TGCGCCAGCAGCTTGTCATGGGCTACAGATACGCAGTATTTT	CASSLSWATDTQYF
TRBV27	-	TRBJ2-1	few	TGTGCCAGCAAATACATACAGGGAAGCTTACCTGAGCAGTTCTTC	CASKYIQGSLPEQFF
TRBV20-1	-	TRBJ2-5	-	TGCAGTGCTACAGGCAGAGGGGGGCAAGAGACCCAGTACTTC	CSATGRGGQETQYF
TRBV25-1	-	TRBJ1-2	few	TGTGCCAGCAGTGACTTCGGGCCCACCCGAGGCTACACCTTC	CASSDFGPTRGYTF
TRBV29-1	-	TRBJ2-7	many	TGCAGCGTTGAAGATCCCAGCTACGAGCAGTACTTC	CSVEDPSYEQYF
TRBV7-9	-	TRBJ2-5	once	TGTGCCAGCAGCATGTGGTACCCCGAGGGGCCTGAGACCCAGTACTTC	CASSMWYPEGPETQYF
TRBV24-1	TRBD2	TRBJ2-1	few	TGTGCCACCAGTGATAACGGGAGGAACTCCTACAATGAGCAGTTCTTC	CATSDNGRNSYNEQFF
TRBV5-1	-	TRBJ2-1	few	TGCGCCAGCAGTTTTGACGGGAGTGGGGAGCAGTTCTTC	CASSFDGSGEQFF
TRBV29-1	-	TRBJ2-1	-	TGCAGCACCCGGGACACCTCCTACAATGAGCAGTTCTTC	CSTRDTSYNEQFF
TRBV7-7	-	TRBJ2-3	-	TGTGCCAGCAGCCCTACACGTCGGACAGATACGCAGTATTTT	CASSPTRRTDTQYF
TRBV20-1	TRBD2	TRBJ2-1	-	TGCAGTGCTAGAACTAGCGGAAAGTTCAATGAGCAGTTCTTC	CSARTSGKFNEQFF
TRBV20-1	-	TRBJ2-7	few	TGCAGTGCTAGAGATCGACGGGATAATAGGGGGAGTCCCCGAACCTACGAGCAGTACTTC	CSARDRRDNRGSPRTYEQYF
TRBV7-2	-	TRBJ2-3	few	TGTGCCAGCAGCTACGAAACACAACGGACGCAGTATTTT	CASSYETQRTQYF
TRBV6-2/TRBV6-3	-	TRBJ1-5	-	TGTGCCAGCAAAGACAGAAATTATCAGCCCCAGCATTTT	CASKDRNYQPQHF
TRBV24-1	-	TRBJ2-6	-	TGTGCCACCAGTGATCCCCTCCGGGCCGACCGCTCTGGGGCCAACGTCCTGACTTTC	CATSDPLRADRSGANVLTF
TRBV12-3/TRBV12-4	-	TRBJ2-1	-	TGTGCCAGCAGTAGTCTCTCCGGGACGCTTTACAATGAGCAGTTCTTC	CASSSLSGTLYNEQFF
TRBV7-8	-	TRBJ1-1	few	TGTGCCAGCAGCTTCACGAGGTTTGCTGAAGCTTTCTTT	CASSFTRFAEAFF
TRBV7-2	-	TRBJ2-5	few	TGTGCCAGCAGCTCACCAAACCGGGATCCGACAGAGACCCAGTACTTC	CASSSPNRDPTETQYF
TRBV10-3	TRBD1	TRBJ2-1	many	TGTGCCATCAGTGTTGACAGGGTCCCTTACAATGAGCAGTTCTTC	CAISVDRVPYNEQFF
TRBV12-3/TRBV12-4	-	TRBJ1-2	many	TGTGCCAGCAGTCCCCCACGGACCTATGGCTACACCTTC	CASSPPRTYGYTF
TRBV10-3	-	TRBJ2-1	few	TGTGCCATCAGTGGGGGGAGTCCGTCACACAATGAGCAGTTCTTC	CAISGGSPSHNEQFF
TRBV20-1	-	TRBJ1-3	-	TGCAGTGCTAGAGTAGGCGCAGGGGATTTGTACACCATATATTTT	CSARVGAGDLYTIYF
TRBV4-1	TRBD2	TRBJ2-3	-	TGCGCCAGCAGCCAAGGTCAAGCGGGGAGGGATACGCAGTGTTTT	CASSQGQAGRDTQCF
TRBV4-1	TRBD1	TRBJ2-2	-	TGCGCCAGCAGCCAAGGTCCAGGGGGGAACACCGGGGAGCTGTTTTTT	CASSQGPGGNTGELFF